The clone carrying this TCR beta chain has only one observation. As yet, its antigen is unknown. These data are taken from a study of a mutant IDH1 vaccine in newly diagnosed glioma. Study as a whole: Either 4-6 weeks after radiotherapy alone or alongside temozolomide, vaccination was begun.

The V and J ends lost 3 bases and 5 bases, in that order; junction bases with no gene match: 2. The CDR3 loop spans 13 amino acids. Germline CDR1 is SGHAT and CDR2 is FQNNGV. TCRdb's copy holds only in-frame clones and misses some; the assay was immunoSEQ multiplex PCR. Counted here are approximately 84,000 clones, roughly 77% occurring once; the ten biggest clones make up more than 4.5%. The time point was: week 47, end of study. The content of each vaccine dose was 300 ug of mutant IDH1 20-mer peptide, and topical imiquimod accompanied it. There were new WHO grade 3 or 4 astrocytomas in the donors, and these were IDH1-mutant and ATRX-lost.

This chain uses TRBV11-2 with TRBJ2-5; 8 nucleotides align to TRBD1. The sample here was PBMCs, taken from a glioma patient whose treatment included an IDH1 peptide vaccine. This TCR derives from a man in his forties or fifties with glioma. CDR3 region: CASSFDRGETQYF. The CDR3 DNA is TGTGCCAGCAGCTTCGACAGGGGCGAGACCCAGTACTTC.